These T cell receptor beta chains were read from a single sample in a study of breast tumors, draining lymph nodes, adjacent tissues. TCRdb itself ran the multiplex PCR reads through MiXCR, one entry per CDR3 protein. The table lists roughly 19,000 distinct CDR3 sequences, about half of them singletons, with about 8.2% in the top ten. Sequencing was performed on breast tumor tissue. The receptor source for this set is a female donor with breast cancer. Some clones in this sample may be carry-over from other donors' samples. Each CDR3 is given with its conserved first and last residue. D genes are given only for firm matches. Size is omitted from some rows. Given values are once, few, many or a class for expanded clones.

v_gene: TRBV4-1; j_gene: TRBJ1-6; d_gene: NA; abundance: NA; CDR3nt: TGCGCCAGCAGCCAAGGGACAGCGGATAATTCACCCCTCCACTTT; CDR3aa: CASSQGTADNSPLHF
v_gene: TRBV29-1; j_gene: TRBJ2-6; d_gene: TRBD1; abundance: medium-sized; CDR3nt: TGCAGCGTTGAGGGACAGGGGGCCCCTGGGGCCAACGTCCTGACTTTC; CDR3aa: CSVEGQGAPGANVLTF
v_gene: TRBV4-1; j_gene: TRBJ2-7; d_gene: NA; abundance: many; CDR3nt: TGCGCCAGCAGCCAGGGGCCTGGGAGGGGGCTAGACGAGCAGTACTTC; CDR3aa: CASSQGPGRGLDEQYF
v_gene: TRBV20-1; j_gene: TRBJ1-2; d_gene: NA; abundance: NA; CDR3nt: TGCAGTGCTATTCTCAGTCAGGCTTATGGCTACACCTTC; CDR3aa: CSAILSQAYGYTF
v_gene: TRBV6-2/TRBV6-3; j_gene: TRBJ2-5; d_gene: TRBD2; abundance: many; CDR3nt: TGTGCCAGCAGTAGACTAGCGGAAGAGACCCAGTACTTC; CDR3aa: CASSRLAEETQYF
v_gene: TRBV7-8; j_gene: TRBJ2-2; d_gene: TRBD2; abundance: NA; CDR3nt: TGTGCCAGCCCACCGGGACTAGGAGAGGGGGAGAACACCGGGGAGCTGTTTTTT; CDR3aa: CASPPGLGEGENTGELFF
v_gene: TRBV19; j_gene: TRBJ2-1; d_gene: NA; abundance: NA; CDR3nt: TGTGCCAGTAGTATGTCTCACTACAATGAGCAGTTCTTC; CDR3aa: CASSMSHYNEQFF
v_gene: TRBV7-9; j_gene: TRBJ1-1; d_gene: TRBD1; abundance: NA; CDR3nt: TGTGCCAGCAGCCCAGAGGGGGCAGGGGGAACATCTGAAACTTTCTTT; CDR3aa: CASSPEGAGGTSETFF
v_gene: TRBV10-2; j_gene: TRBJ1-6; d_gene: NA; abundance: medium-sized; CDR3nt: TGCGCCAGCAGTGATACAGGACGAGAATCACCCCTCCACTTT; CDR3aa: CASSDTGRESPLHF
v_gene: TRBV19; j_gene: TRBJ1-6; d_gene: TRBD1; abundance: NA; CDR3nt: TGTGCCAGTAGTATAGCTCCGGGACAGGGTGGTTCACCCCTCCACTTT; CDR3aa: CASSIAPGQGGSPLHF
v_gene: TRBV15; j_gene: TRBJ2-3; d_gene: NA; abundance: NA; CDR3nt: TGTGCCACCAGCAGAGATCTGCAGCTTGCCTGGTCTACAGATACGCAGTATTTT; CDR3aa: CATSRDLQLAWSTDTQYF
v_gene: TRBV5-1; j_gene: TRBJ2-3; d_gene: TRBD2; abundance: NA; CDR3nt: TGCGCCAGCAGCTTGGGTGAGGCGGGGGGCACAGATACGCAGTATTTT; CDR3aa: CASSLGEAGGTDTQYF
v_gene: TRBV20-1; j_gene: TRBJ1-1; d_gene: TRBD1; abundance: many; CDR3nt: TGCAGTGCTAGGACAGGGGACACTGAAGCTTTCTTT; CDR3aa: CSARTGDTEAFF
v_gene: TRBV11-2; j_gene: TRBJ2-3; d_gene: TRBD2; abundance: NA; CDR3nt: TGTGCCAGCAGTCCGACACCGGGACTAGCGGGAGACTGCACAGATACGCAGTATTTT; CDR3aa: CASSPTPGLAGDCTDTQYF
v_gene: TRBV3-1; j_gene: TRBJ1-2; d_gene: NA; abundance: NA; CDR3nt: TGTGCCAGCAGCTCCGCTCGAGGCTACACCTTC; CDR3aa: CASSSARGYTF
v_gene: TRBV5-4; j_gene: TRBJ1-3; d_gene: NA; abundance: NA; CDR3nt: TGTGCCAGCAGCCCACGGGGTCCTGGAAACACCATATATTTT; CDR3aa: CASSPRGPGNTIYF
v_gene: TRBV20-1; j_gene: TRBJ1-2; d_gene: NA; abundance: NA; CDR3nt: NA; CDR3aa: CSAEGLAGGVESYEQYFGYGYTF
v_gene: TRBV7-9; j_gene: TRBJ1-1; d_gene: NA; abundance: NA; CDR3nt: TGTGCCAGCACGGTACAGAACACTGAAGCTTTCTTT; CDR3aa: CASTVQNTEAFF
v_gene: TRBV4-2; j_gene: TRBJ1-2; d_gene: NA; abundance: NA; CDR3nt: TGTGCCAGCAGCCAAGAAAGGACTAACTATGGCTACACCTTC; CDR3aa: CASSQERTNYGYTF
v_gene: TRBV20-1; j_gene: TRBJ2-5; d_gene: NA; abundance: many; CDR3nt: TGCAGTGCTAGGAACAGAATTTCACAAGAGACCCAGTACTTC; CDR3aa: CSARNRISQETQYF
v_gene: TRBV28; j_gene: TRBJ2-5; d_gene: NA; abundance: once; CDR3nt: TGTGCCAGCAGTTTCAGGACCGTGTACCAAGAGGCCCAGTACTTC; CDR3aa: CASSFRTVYQEAQYF
v_gene: TRBV19; j_gene: TRBJ2-7; d_gene: NA; abundance: NA; CDR3nt: TGTGCCAGCAAAGGTTTGGGCTACGAGCAGTACTTC; CDR3aa: CASKGLGYEQYF
v_gene: TRBV5-6; j_gene: TRBJ2-1; d_gene: TRBD2; abundance: NA; CDR3nt: TGTGCCAGCAGTCCCGGGACTAGCGGGAGCGGTGAGCAGTTCTTC; CDR3aa: CASSPGTSGSGEQFF
v_gene: TRBV2; j_gene: TRBJ2-7; d_gene: NA; abundance: medium-sized; CDR3nt: TGTGCCAGCAGTGAAGACCTGGCGAACGAGCAGTACTTC; CDR3aa: CASSEDLANEQYF
v_gene: TRBV2; j_gene: TRBJ2-2; d_gene: NA; abundance: medium-sized; CDR3nt: TGTGCCAGCAGTGATCAACGGGGGCTAAACACCGGGGAGCTGTTTTTT; CDR3aa: CASSDQRGLNTGELFF
v_gene: TRBV20-1; j_gene: TRBJ1-3; d_gene: NA; abundance: NA; CDR3nt: TGCAGTGCTCCATCGACAGCTGGAAACACCATATATTTT; CDR3aa: CSAPSTAGNTIYF
v_gene: TRBV24-1; j_gene: TRBJ2-7; d_gene: NA; abundance: NA; CDR3nt: TGTGCCACCGGTGTCAGGGTGATAAACGAGCAGTACTTC; CDR3aa: CATGVRVINEQYF
v_gene: TRBV7-3; j_gene: TRBJ2-3; d_gene: NA; abundance: medium-sized; CDR3nt: TGTGCCAGCAGCTTGGGACACAGCACAGATACGCAGTATTTT; CDR3aa: CASSLGHSTDTQYF
v_gene: TRBV7-9; j_gene: TRBJ2-7; d_gene: NA; abundance: NA; CDR3nt: TGTGCCAGCAGCTCTGAGGACAGCCCTACCTACGAGCAGTACTTC; CDR3aa: CASSSEDSPTYEQYF
v_gene: TRBV10-3; j_gene: TRBJ1-2; d_gene: TRBD1; abundance: NA; CDR3nt: TGTGCCATCAGTGAGGACAGGGGCTATGGCTACACCTTC; CDR3aa: CAISEDRGYGYTF
v_gene: TRBV4-3; j_gene: TRBJ2-3; d_gene: TRBD2; abundance: NA; CDR3nt: TGCGCCAGCAGCCAAGACTTAGGGAGGGCCTTT; CDR3aa: CASSQDLGRAF
v_gene: TRBV2; j_gene: TRBJ1-3; d_gene: NA; abundance: NA; CDR3nt: TGTGCCAGCAAAATAGGGGGGCGGAATAGTGGAAACACCATATATTTT; CDR3aa: CASKIGGRNSGNTIYF
v_gene: TRBV7-9; j_gene: TRBJ1-1; d_gene: TRBD1; abundance: NA; CDR3nt: TGTGCCAGCAGCGCTTCCGACAGGGCGAACACTGAAGCTCTCTTT; CDR3aa: CASSASDRANTEALF
v_gene: TRBV11-3; j_gene: TRBJ2-7; d_gene: NA; abundance: many; CDR3nt: TGTGCCAGCAGCTTAGTACTAGTGGGAGCGGTGCAGTACTTC; CDR3aa: CASSLVLVGAVQYF
v_gene: TRBV20-1; j_gene: TRBJ2-1; d_gene: TRBD2; abundance: NA; CDR3nt: TGCAGTGCTAGAGACCTCGGGGGACTAGCGGGAGAACGTGAGCAGTCCTTC; CDR3aa: CSARDLGGLAGEREQSF
v_gene: TRBV29-1; j_gene: TRBJ1-1; d_gene: NA; abundance: few; CDR3nt: TGCAGCGTTGTAGGGGAAGGCAACAGGTTGAACACTGAAGCTTTCTTT; CDR3aa: CSVVGEGNRLNTEAFF
v_gene: TRBV6-5; j_gene: TRBJ2-1; d_gene: TRBD2; abundance: NA; CDR3nt: TGTGCCAGCAGTTCCGCCGGACTAGCGGGGGGACCAGGTGAGCAGTTCTTC; CDR3aa: CASSSAGLAGGPGEQFF
v_gene: TRBV6-1; j_gene: TRBJ2-7; d_gene: NA; abundance: once; CDR3nt: TGTGCCAGCACTTGGACTGGCGGAGCCTACGAGCAGTACTTC; CDR3aa: CASTWTGGAYEQYF
v_gene: TRBV2; j_gene: TRBJ2-7; d_gene: TRBD2; abundance: many; CDR3nt: TGTGCCAGCAAGTGGACTAGCGGGAGCTCCTACGAGCAGTACTTC; CDR3aa: CASKWTSGSSYEQYF
v_gene: TRBV5-1; j_gene: TRBJ2-7; d_gene: NA; abundance: NA; CDR3nt: TGCGCCAGCAGCTTGAGAGCTGAGGGTTACGAGCAGTACTTC; CDR3aa: CASSLRAEGYEQYF
v_gene: TRBV12-3/TRBV12-4; j_gene: TRBJ1-1; d_gene: NA; abundance: NA; CDR3nt: TGTGCCAGCAGTTACCCCTGGGGGAACACTGAAGCTTTCTTT; CDR3aa: CASSYPWGNTEAFF
v_gene: TRBV11-2; j_gene: TRBJ1-6; d_gene: NA; abundance: NA; CDR3nt: TGTGCCAGCAGTCAAGACAGTTATTCACCCCTCCACTTT; CDR3aa: CASSQDSYSPLHF
v_gene: TRBV20-1; j_gene: TRBJ2-1; d_gene: TRBD2; abundance: medium-sized; CDR3nt: TGCAGTGCTAGGGTGACTAGCGGGAGATTTGGCGGCGAGCAGTTCTTC; CDR3aa: CSARVTSGRFGGEQFF
v_gene: TRBV5-8; j_gene: TRBJ1-1; d_gene: NA; abundance: many; CDR3nt: TGTGCCAGCAGCTTTAGCGAGAACACTGAAGCTTTCTTT; CDR3aa: CASSFSENTEAFF
v_gene: TRBV20-1; j_gene: TRBJ2-5; d_gene: TRBD2; abundance: many; CDR3nt: TGCAGTGCCCGGGGACTAGCGGGAAAGACCCAGTACTTC; CDR3aa: CSARGLAGKTQYF
v_gene: TRBV7-9; j_gene: TRBJ1-4; d_gene: NA; abundance: NA; CDR3nt: TGTGCCAGCAGCTTATTGGTGGGGTCTAATGAAAGACTGTTTTTT; CDR3aa: CASSLLVGSNERLFF
v_gene: TRBV7-2; j_gene: TRBJ2-7; d_gene: NA; abundance: few; CDR3nt: TGTGCCAGCAGCTTAGCCCCCGGGACAACCTACGAGCAGTACTTC; CDR3aa: CASSLAPGTTYEQYF
v_gene: TRBV9; j_gene: TRBJ2-2; d_gene: NA; abundance: NA; CDR3nt: TGTGCCAGCTCCCTCACGAACACCGGGGAGCTGTCTTTC; CDR3aa: CASSLTNTGELSF
v_gene: TRBV28; j_gene: TRBJ1-2; d_gene: TRBD1; abundance: many; CDR3nt: TGTGCCAGCAGCCGACAGGGGAGGAACTATGGCTACACCTTC; CDR3aa: CASSRQGRNYGYTF
v_gene: TRBV7-9; j_gene: TRBJ2-1; d_gene: NA; abundance: once; CDR3nt: TGTGCCAGCAGCCTTCGGACCGGGGCCGGGGAGCAGTTCTTC; CDR3aa: CASSLRTGAGEQFF
v_gene: TRBV7-2; j_gene: TRBJ2-2; d_gene: NA; abundance: NA; CDR3nt: TGTGCCAGCAGCGCCAGCAGGGGGGGCACACAGGTGGCTCGGGGGACTACCGGGGGGCTGTTTTTT; CDR3aa: CASSASRGGTQVARGTTGGLFF
v_gene: TRBV29-1; j_gene: TRBJ2-3; d_gene: TRBD2; abundance: medium-sized; CDR3nt: TGCAGCGTTGAAGATCGGCGACTAGCATTAAATACGCAGTATTTT; CDR3aa: CSVEDRRLALNTQYF